The source of this T cell receptor (beta chain) is a study of T cells in Graves' hyperthyroidism and ophthalmopathy. From germline, CDR1 is LGHDT and CDR2 YNNKEL (reference sequence). Trimming at V came to 0 bases and at J to 0 bases, leaving 7 bases not matched to a gene. This CDR3 contains 18 residues. This clonotype was detected a few times. TCR beta CDR3 region amplification was performed from RNA transcripts. HTBI primers drove first-round RT-PCR of the TCR CDR3. In TCRdb, the multiplex PCR reads were re-called with MiXCR into one record per CDR3 protein. The repertoire holds about 560,000 distinct CDR3 sequences, with 15% to 19% as singletons.

The sequenced material came from blood. This clonotype was sampled from a woman younger than 45 with Graves' hyperthyroidism. This chain uses TRBV3-1 with TRBJ2-1; 8 bases align to TRBD2. Here the CDR3 reads CASSQDPRLASSYNEQFF. The CDR3 nucleotides read TGTGCCAGCAGCCAAGACCCTAGACTAGCGAGCTCCTACAATGAGCAGTTCTTC.